This T cell receptor beta chain was sequenced for a study of beta chain features in type 1 diabetes. Points from the study as a whole: A moderate, significant TCRB CDR3 shortening appeared in type 1 diabetes across four CD4+ subsets.

CDR1 and CDR2 (germline): GTSNPN, SVGIG (reference sequence). The trim removed 0 bases at V and 6 bases at J, leaving 8 bases unmatched. The CDR3 loop spans 15 amino acids. Since all of the isolated RNA was reverse transcribed, expressed TCRB transcripts were what got sequenced. Only in-frame clones appear in the TCRdb table, and some are missing; sequencing was by immunoSEQ multiplex PCR. The data contain 300,000 to 350,000 clones, less than 15% of them singletons. As for this clone: The antigen remains unidentified.

Sequencing used naive CD4+ T cells from blood. The rearrangement links TRBV30 to TRBJ2-1; 7 bases are a match to TRBD2. The TCR was taken from a woman under 30 with type 1 diabetes. The CDR3 DNA sequence: TGTGCCTGGAGTGTATGGCGGGAGTTTCGCAATGAGCAGTTCTTC. It translates to CAWSVWREFRNEQFF.